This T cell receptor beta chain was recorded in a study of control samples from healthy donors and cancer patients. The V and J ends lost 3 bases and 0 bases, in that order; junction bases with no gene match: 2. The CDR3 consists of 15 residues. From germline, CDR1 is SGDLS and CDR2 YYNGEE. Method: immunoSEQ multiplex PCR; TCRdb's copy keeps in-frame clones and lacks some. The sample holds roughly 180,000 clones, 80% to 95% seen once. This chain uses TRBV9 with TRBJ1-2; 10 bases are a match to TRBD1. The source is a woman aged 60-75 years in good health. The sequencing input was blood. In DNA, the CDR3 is TGTGCCAGCAGCGGCGGACAGGGGGCTAACTATGGCTACACCTTC. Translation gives CASSGGQGANYGYTF. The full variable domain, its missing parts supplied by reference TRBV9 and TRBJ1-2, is DSGVTQTPKHLITATGQRVTLRCSPRSGDLSVYWYQQSLDQGLQFLIQYYNGEERAKGNILERFSAQQFPDLHSELNLSSLELGDSALYFCASSGGQGANYGYTFGSGTRLTVV.